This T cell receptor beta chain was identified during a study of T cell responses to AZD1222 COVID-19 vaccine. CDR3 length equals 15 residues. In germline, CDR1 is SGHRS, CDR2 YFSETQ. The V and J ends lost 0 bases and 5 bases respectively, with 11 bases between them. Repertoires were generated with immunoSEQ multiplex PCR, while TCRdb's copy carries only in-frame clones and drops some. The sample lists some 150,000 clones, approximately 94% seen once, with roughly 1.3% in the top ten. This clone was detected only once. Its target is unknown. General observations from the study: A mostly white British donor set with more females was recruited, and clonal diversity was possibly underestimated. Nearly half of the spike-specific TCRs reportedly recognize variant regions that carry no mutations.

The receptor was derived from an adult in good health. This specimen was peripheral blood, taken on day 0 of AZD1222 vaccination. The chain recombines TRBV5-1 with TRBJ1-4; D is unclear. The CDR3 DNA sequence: TGCGCCAGCAGCTTGGGGGCGGTTGTCAATGAAAAACTGTTTTTT. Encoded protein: CASSLGAVVNEKLFF.